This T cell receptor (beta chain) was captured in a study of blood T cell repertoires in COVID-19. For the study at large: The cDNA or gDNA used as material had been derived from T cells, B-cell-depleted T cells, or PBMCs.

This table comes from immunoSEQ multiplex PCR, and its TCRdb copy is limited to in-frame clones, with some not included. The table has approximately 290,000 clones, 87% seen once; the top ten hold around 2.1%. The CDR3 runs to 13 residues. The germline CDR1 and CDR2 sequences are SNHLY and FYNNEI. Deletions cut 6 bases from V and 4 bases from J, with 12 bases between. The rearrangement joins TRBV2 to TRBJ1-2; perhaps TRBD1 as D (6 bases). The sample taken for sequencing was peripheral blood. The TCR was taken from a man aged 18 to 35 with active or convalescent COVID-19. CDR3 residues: CASRGGRFYGYTF. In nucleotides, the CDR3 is TGTGCCAGCAGGGGGGGGCGCTTCTATGGCTACACCTTC.